This entry lists 20 T cell receptor beta chains sequenced from one sample in a study of blood T cell repertoires in COVID-19. The method was immunoSEQ multiplex PCR; TCRdb's version includes in-frame clones alone and lacks a portion of them. The sample shows a few hundred thousand clones, around four fifths of them seen only once. Sequencing was done on a sample of peripheral blood. Receptor source: a woman aged 45-59 years with active or convalescent COVID-19.

The chain is built from TRBV21-1 and TRBJ2-1; the table's TRBD1 call for D was not verified on the DNA. TRBV21-1 is assigned pseudogene status. This CDR3 comprises 12 residues. The CDR3 bases are TGTGCCAGCAGCAAAAGGACAGAAGAGCAGTTCTTC. Its translation: CASSKRTEEQFF.

V gene TRBV4-2 combines with J gene TRBJ2-5; D is possibly TRBD2 (6 bases). Germline V CDR1 and CDR2: LGHNA, YNFKEQ. The V gene lost 0 bases and the J gene lost 7 bases, with 15 bases spanning the gap. The CDR3 totals 15 residues. In DNA form, the CDR3 reads TGTGCCAGCAGCCAAGATCAGGGTAGCGGAGTGACCCAGTACTTC. This encodes CASSQDQGSGVTQYF.

The chain is built from TRBV5-1 and TRBJ1-1; a weak D match, TRBD1 (5 bases). There are 14 residues in the CDR3. Germline CDR1 reads SGHRS; CDR2 reads YFSETQ. Trimming took 2 bases from V and 5 from J, leaving 13 bases between them. The CDR3 DNA reads as TGCGCCAGCAGCTTTGGTTTGGGGCCTACTGAAGCTTTCTTT. Translated, it gives CASSFGLGPTEAFF.

The chain couples TRBV3-1 (or the pseudogene TRBV3-2) to TRBJ2-7, with 7 bases matching TRBD1. The length of the CDR3 is 13 residues. Germline-derived CDR1 and CDR2 are LGHDT and YNNKEL (reference sequence). Unmatched junction bases numbered 2, after V lost 4 bases and J lost 2 bases. The CDR3 sequence: CASSPDRTYEQYF. CDR3 DNA sequence: TGTGCCAGCAGCCCGGACAGGACCTACGAGCAGTACTTC.

The chain combines TRBV4-1 with TRBJ2-3, with a weak D call TRBD2 (6 bases). Between the trimmed V and J ends, which lost 0 bases and 3 bases, there was a span of 16 bases. From germline, CDR1 is MGHRA and CDR2 YSYEKL. The CDR3 sequence is 17 residues long. CDR3 sequence: CASSQDSGVIVTDTQYF. CDR3 nucleotides: TGCGCCAGCAGCCAAGATTCGGGGGTGATTGTGACAGATACGCAGTATTTT.

This chain connects TRBV15 to TRBJ2-1; D might be TRBD2 (5 bases). V dropped 1 base and J dropped 9 bases, with 13 bases sitting between them. This CDR3 is built from 14 residues. Germline lookup yields CDR1 LNHNV and CDR2 YYDKDF (reference sequence). This chain's CDR3 is CATSRAAGRGEQFF. CDR3 nucleotides: TGTGCCACCAGCAGAGCCGCAGGTCGGGGTGAGCAGTTCTTC. Full variable domain (rest looked up from reference TRBV15 and TRBJ2-1): DAMVIQNPRYQVTQFGKPVTLSCSQTLNHNVMYWYQQKSSQAPKLLFHYYDKDFNNEADTPDNFQSRRPNTSFCFLDIRSPGLGDTAMYLCATSRAAGRGEQFFGPGTRLTVL.

CDR3 DNA sequence: TGTGCCAGTATCAGGACAGGGGTCACCGGGGAGCTGTTTTTT. It yields the protein CASIRTGVTGELFF. The rearrangement joins TRBV19 to TRBJ2-2; 9 positions agree with TRBD1. V lost 7 bases and J lost 4; bases outside the gene matches: 4. The CDR3 covers 14 residues. Germline CDR1 and CDR2: LNHDA and SQIVND (reference sequence).

The rearrangement uses TRBV2 and TRBJ2-1, with 7 bases fitting TRBD2. CDR3 size: 15 residues. The V gene end was trimmed by 6 bases and the J gene end by 4 bases; junction bases not matched to a gene: 9. Germline CDR1 and CDR2: SNHLY and FYNNEI. The CDR3 loop is CASRERASGYNEQFF. For the CDR3, the DNA is TGTGCCAGCAGGGAAAGGGCTAGCGGATACAATGAGCAGTTCTTC.

This clone was counted between two and nine times. This rearrangement joins TRBV10-3 to TRBJ1-3; no definite D call. Deletions cut 2 bases from V and 7 bases from J, with 9 bases between. The CDR3 consists of 13 residues. Looked up from germline, CDR1 is ENHRY and CDR2 is SYGVKD. As DNA, the CDR3 is TGTGCCATCAGTGAGCAATCCGGGAACACCATATATTTT. Translating it yields CAISEQSGNTIYF.

The V and J genes are TRBV4-2 and TRBJ1-2; D is ambiguous. The CDR3 runs 16 residues. Germline V gene lookup returns CDR1 LGHNA and CDR2 YNFKEQ. Between the trimmed V and J ends, which lost 4 bases and 4 bases, there was a span of 19 bases. The DNA for the CDR3 is TGTGCCAGCAGCCTCCCGGGAACCCCTGCGCCCTATGGCTACACCTTC. It is translated as CASSLPGTPAPYGYTF.

The chain combines TRBV14 with TRBJ1-5; no definite D call. This CDR3 contains 21 residues. V lost 0 bases and J lost 1, with 25 bases in between. Germline assignment: CDR1 SGHDN and CDR2 FVKESK. The CDR3 DNA reads as TGTGCCAGCAGCCAAGATAATAAGGGATTGCGGGTAGGAGAAAGCAATCAGCCCCAGCATTTT. Translating it yields CASSQDNKGLRVGESNQPQHF.

The chain combines TRBV28 with TRBJ2-7, with 13 bases lining up with TRBD2. CDR1 and CDR2 (germline): MDHEN, SYDVKM. Trimming cost V 8 bases and J 5 bases; bases outside gene matches: 12. The CDR3 contains 16 residues. The CDR3 region has the DNA TGTGCCAGCGATAAACTAGCGGGAGGGTACAAGGACGAGCAGTACTTC. Encoded protein: CASDKLAGGYKDEQYF.

The chain has TRBV5-8 and TRBJ2-7; TRBD2 agrees at 7 bases. The germline gives CDR1 SGHTS, CDR2 YDEGEE. This CDR3 region has 11 residues. V lost 10 bases and J lost 9; bases outside the gene matches: 10. CDR3: CAGRGVGWQYF. CDR3 sequence (DNA): TGTGCCGGACGGGGGGTAGGATGGCAGTACTTC.

The V call is TRBV27, the J call TRBJ2-1, with TRBD1 matching 7 bases. Germline loops: CDR1 MNHEY, CDR2 SMNVEV (reference sequence). This CDR3 has 12 residues. V was pared by 5 bases and J by 10 bases, with 5 bases of the junction left unmatched. CDR3 sequence: CASSPIQGEQFF. The CDR3 bases are TGTGCCAGCAGTCCGATACAGGGGGAGCAGTTCTTC.

The chain carries TRBV10-2 and TRBJ2-1, with 10 bases identical to TRBD2. Trimming took 8 bases from V and 0 from J; bases not matched to a gene: 13. The CDR3 spans 18 residues. The germline CDR1 and CDR2 sequences are WSHSY and SAAADI. CDR3 protein: CASQLLAGGPSSYNEQFF. The CDR3 coding sequence is TGCGCCAGCCAACTCTTAGCGGGAGGCCCCAGCTCCTACAATGAGCAGTTCTTC.

The chain recombines TRBV6-1 with TRBJ2-2; D is perhaps TRBD2 (6 bases). V was trimmed by 4 bases and J by 5 bases, leaving 17 bases between them. The CDR3 totals 16 residues. Looked up from germline, CDR1 is MNHNS and CDR2 is SASEGT. CDR3 nucleotides: TGTGCCAGCAGTGGGGGACTGGGGTTGAGGACCGGGGAGCTGTTTTTT. This sequence encodes CASSGGLGLRTGELFF.

V gene TRBV18 combines with J gene TRBJ2-7; 7 bases fit TRBD1. CDR3 length: 13 residues. Germline-derived CDR1 and CDR2 are KGHSH and LQKENI. J was trimmed by 2 bases and V by 9 bases; bases with no gene match: 7. The CDR3 DNA is TGTGCCAGTTCCACAGGGGCCCCCTACGAGCAGTACTTC. Its translation: CASSTGAPYEQYF.

The chain uses TRBV28 and TRBJ2-7; TRBD1 agrees at 7 bases. The CDR3 has 16 residues. Germline V gives CDR1 MDHEN, CDR2 SYDVKM. V gave up 5 bases and J gave up 5 bases; unmatched junction bases: 15. The CDR3 loop reads CASSVGTAFSRDEQYF. The CDR3 DNA is TGTGCCAGCAGTGTCGGGACAGCCTTTAGTCGGGACGAGCAGTACTTC.

The genes are TRBV4-2 and TRBJ2-2; no clear D gene. Germline CDR1 is LGHNA and CDR2 is YNFKEQ. The CDR3 contains 15 residues. Deletions cut 0 bases from V and 2 bases from J, with 7 bases between. The CDR3 DNA follows: TGTGCCAGCAGCCAAGATGGGCTTAACACCGGGGAGCTGTTTTTT. Protein sequence: CASSQDGLNTGELFF.

The CDR3 protein is CASSPWGTGGVWNEQFF. The CDR3 DNA is TGTGCCAGTAGTCCATGGGGGACGGGAGGTGTATGGAATGAGCAGTTCTTC. The V gene is TRBV19, the J gene TRBJ2-1, with 7 bases fitting TRBD2. The CDR3 is made up of 17 amino acids. With 5 bases clipped from V and 7 bases from J, the junction kept 17 bases outside the gene matches. Looked up from germline, CDR1 is LNHDA and CDR2 is SQIVND (reference sequence).